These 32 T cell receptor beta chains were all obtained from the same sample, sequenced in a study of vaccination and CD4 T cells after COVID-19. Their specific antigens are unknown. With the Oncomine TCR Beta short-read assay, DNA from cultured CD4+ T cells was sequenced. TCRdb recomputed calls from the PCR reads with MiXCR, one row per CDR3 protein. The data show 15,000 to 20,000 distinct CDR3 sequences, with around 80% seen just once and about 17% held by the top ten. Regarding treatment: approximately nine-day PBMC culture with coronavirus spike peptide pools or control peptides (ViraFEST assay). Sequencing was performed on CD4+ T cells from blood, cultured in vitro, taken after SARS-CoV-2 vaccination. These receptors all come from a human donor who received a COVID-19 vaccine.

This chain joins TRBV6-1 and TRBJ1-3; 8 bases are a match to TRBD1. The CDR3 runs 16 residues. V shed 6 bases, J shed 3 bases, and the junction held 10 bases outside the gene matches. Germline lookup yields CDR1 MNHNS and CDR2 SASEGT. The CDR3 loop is CASRPGQGALGNTIYF. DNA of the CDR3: TGTGCCAGCAGGCCAGGGCAGGGGGCGCTTGGAAACACCATATATTTT.

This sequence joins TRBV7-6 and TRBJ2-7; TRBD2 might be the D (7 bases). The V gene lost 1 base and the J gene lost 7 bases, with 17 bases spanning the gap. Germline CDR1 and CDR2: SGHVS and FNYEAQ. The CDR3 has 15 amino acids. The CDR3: CASSLGGGGISEQYF. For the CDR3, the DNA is TGTGCCAGCAGCTTAGGGGGCGGGGGCATCTCGGAGCAGTACTTC.

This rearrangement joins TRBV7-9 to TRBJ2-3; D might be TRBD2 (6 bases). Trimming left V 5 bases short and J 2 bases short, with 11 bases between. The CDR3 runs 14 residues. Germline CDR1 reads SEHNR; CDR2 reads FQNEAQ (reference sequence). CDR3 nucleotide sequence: TGTGCCAGCAGCCGGACTACATACACAGATACGCAGTATTTT. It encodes CASSRTTYTDTQYF.

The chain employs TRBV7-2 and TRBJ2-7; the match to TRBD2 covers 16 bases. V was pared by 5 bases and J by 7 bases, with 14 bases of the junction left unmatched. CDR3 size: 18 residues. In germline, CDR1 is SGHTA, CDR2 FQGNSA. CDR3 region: CASSPPFGTSGGAGEQYF. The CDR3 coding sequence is TGTGCCAGCAGCCCACCATTCGGGACTAGCGGGGGGGCGGGGGAGCAGTACTTC.

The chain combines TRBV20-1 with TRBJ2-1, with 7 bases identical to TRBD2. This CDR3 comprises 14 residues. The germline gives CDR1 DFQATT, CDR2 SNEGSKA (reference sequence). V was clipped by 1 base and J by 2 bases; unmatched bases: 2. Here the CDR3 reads CSARGGGTYNEQFF. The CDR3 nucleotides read TGCAGTGCTAGAGGGGGGGGGACCTACAATGAGCAGTTCTTC.

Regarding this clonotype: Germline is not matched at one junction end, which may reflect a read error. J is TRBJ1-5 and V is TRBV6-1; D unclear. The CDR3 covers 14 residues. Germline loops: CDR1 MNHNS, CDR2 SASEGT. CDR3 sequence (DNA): TGTGCCATCAGTGAGTCGATGGGTAATCAGCCCCAGCATTTT. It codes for CAISESMGNQPQHF.

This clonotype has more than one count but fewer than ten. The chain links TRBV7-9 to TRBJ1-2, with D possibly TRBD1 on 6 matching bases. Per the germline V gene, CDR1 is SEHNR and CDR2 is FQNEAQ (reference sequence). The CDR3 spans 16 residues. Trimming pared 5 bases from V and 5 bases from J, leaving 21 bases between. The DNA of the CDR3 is TGTGCCAGCAGCACCAGTGGGCGGGGGGACACATATGGCTACACCTTC. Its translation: CASSTSGRGDTYGYTF.

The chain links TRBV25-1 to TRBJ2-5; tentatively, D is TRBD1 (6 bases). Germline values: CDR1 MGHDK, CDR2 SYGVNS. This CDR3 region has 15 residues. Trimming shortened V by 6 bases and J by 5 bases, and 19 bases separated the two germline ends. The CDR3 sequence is CASSEPRGFRETQYF. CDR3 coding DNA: TGTGCCAGCAGCGAGCCCAGGGGTTTTCGGGAGACCCAGTACTTC. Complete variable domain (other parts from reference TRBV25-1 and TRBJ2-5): EADIYQTPRYLVIGTGKKITLECSQTMGHDKMYWYQQDPGMELHLIHYSYGVNSTEKGDLSSESTVSRIRTEHFPLTLESARPSHTSQYLCASSEPRGFRETQYFGPGTRLLVL.

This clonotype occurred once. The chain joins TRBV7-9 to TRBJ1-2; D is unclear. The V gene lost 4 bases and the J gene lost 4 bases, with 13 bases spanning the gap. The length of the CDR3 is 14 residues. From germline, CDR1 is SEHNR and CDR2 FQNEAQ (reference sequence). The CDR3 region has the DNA TGTGCCAGCAGCTCAATCCAGGTCGGCTATGGCTACACCTTC. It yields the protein CASSSIQVGYGYTF. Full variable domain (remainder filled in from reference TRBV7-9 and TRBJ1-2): DTGVSQNPRHKITKRGQNVTFRCDPISEHNRLYWYRQTLGQGPEFLTYFQNEAQLEKSRLLSDRFSAERPKGSFSTLEIQRTEQGDSAMYLCASSSIQVGYGYTFGSGTRLTVV.

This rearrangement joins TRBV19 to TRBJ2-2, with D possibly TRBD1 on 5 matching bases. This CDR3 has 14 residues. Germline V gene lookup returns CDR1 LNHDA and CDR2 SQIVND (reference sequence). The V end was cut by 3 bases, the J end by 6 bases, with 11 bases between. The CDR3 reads CASSIREGAGELFF. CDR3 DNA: TGTGCCAGTAGTATCAGGGAAGGGGCCGGGGAGCTGTTTTTT.

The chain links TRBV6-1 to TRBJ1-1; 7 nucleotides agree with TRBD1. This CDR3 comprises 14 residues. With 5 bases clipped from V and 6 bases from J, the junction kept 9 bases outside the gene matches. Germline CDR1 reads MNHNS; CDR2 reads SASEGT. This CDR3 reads CASSTGTETSEAFF. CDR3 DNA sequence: TGTGCCAGCAGTACCGGGACAGAGACTTCTGAAGCTTTCTTT.

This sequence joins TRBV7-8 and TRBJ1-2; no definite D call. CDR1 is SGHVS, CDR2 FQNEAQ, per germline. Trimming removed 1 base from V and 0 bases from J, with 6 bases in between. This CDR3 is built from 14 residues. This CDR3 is CASSLDTANYGYTF. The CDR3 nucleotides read TGTGCCAGCAGCTTAGACACAGCTAACTATGGCTACACCTTC.

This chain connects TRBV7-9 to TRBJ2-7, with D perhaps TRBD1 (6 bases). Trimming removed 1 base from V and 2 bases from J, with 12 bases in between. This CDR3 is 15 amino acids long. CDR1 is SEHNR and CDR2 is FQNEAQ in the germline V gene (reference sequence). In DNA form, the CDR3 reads TGTGCCAGCAGCTTAGACCTCCAGGGGACCTACGAGCAGTACTTC. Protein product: CASSLDLQGTYEQYF.

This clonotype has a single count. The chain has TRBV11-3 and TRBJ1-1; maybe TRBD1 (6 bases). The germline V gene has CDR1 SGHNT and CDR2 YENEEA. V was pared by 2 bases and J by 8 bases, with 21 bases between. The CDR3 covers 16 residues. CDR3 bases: TGTGCCAGCAGCTTATGGTCCCGGGACAAAGAACCCGAAGCTTTCTTT. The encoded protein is CASSLWSRDKEPEAFF.

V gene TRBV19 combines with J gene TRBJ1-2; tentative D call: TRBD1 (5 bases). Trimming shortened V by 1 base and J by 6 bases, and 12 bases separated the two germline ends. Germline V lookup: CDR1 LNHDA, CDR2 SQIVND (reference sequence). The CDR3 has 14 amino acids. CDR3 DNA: TGTGCCAGTAGTATAGGACAGTTATATGATGGCTACACCTTC. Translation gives CASSIGQLYDGYTF.

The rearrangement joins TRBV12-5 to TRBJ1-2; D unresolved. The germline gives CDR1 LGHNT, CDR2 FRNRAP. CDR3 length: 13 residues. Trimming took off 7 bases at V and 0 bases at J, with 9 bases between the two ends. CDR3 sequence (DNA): TGTGCTAGTGCTCGCGGGCCTAACTATGGCTACACCTTC. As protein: CASARGPNYGYTF. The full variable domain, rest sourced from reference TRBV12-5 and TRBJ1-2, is DARVTQTPRHKVTEMGQEVTMRCQPILGHNTVFWYRQTMMQGLELLAYFRNRAPLDDSGMPKDRFSAEMPDATLATLKIQPSEPRDSAVYFCASARGPNYGYTFGSGTRLTVV.

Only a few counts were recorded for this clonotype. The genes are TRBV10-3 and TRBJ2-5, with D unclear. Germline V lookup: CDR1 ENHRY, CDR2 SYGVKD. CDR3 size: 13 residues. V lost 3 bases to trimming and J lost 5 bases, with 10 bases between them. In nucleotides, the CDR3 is TGTGCCATCAGTGACAGGACGCGGGAGACCCAGTACTTC. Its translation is CAISDRTRETQYF.

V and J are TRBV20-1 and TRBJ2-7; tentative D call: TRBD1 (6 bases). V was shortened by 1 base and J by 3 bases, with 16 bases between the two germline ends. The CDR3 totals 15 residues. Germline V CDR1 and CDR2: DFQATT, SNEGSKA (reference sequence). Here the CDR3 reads CSARVTDSEVYEQYF. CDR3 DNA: TGCAGTGCTAGAGTGACGGACAGTGAAGTCTACGAGCAGTACTTC.

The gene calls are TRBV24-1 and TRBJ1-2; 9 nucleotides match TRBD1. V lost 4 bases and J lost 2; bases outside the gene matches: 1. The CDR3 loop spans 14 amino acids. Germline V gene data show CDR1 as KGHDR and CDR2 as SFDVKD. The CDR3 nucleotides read TGTGCCACCAGTGAAGGGACAGGGAACTATGGCTACACCTTC. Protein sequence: CATSEGTGNYGYTF.

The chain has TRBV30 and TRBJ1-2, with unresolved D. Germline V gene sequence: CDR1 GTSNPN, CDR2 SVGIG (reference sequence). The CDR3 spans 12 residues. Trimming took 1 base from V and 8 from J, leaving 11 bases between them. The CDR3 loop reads CAWSGRENGYTF. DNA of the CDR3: TGTGCCTGGAGTGGTAGGGAGAACGGCTACACCTTC.

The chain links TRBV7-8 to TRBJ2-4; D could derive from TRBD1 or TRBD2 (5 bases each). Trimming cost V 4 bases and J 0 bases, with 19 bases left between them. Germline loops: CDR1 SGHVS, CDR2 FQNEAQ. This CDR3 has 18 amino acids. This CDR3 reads CASSSWPPGTLAKNIQYF. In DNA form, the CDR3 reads TGTGCCAGCAGCTCCTGGCCCCCAGGGACCCTAGCCAAAAACATTCAGTACTTC.

The chain's CDR3 is CASTSSKTGAYEQYF. CDR3 DNA: TGTGCCAGCACCTCTTCCAAGACAGGGGCCTACGAGCAGTACTTC. The V and J genes are TRBV12-3 or TRBV12-4 and TRBJ2-7; TRBD1 agrees at 8 bases. Germline trimming cut 7 bases from V and 2 bases from J; bases unmatched to any gene: 10. There are 15 residues in the CDR3.

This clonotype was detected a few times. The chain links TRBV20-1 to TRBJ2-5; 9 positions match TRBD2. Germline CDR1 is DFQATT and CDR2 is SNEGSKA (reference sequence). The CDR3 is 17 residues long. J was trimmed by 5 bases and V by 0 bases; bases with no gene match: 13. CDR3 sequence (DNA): TGCAGTGCTAGAGAACCCTTAGGCGGGGGGGCCTTGGAGACCCAGTACTTC. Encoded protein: CSAREPLGGGALETQYF.

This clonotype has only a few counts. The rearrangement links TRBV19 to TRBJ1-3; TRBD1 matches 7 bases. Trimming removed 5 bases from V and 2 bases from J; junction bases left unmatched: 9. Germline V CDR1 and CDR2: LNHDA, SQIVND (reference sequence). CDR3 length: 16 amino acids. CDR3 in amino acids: CASSPRQGEAGNTIYF. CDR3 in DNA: TGTGCCAGTAGTCCCCGACAGGGAGAGGCTGGAAACACCATATATTTT.

The CDR3 region is CASNGLWDRAPSPLHF. The CDR3 nucleotides read TGTGCCAGCAATGGGCTCTGGGACAGGGCCCCTTCACCCCTCCACTTT. The rearrangement uses TRBV6-4 and TRBJ1-6; 9 bases match TRBD1. The V and J ends lost 7 bases and 9 bases, in that order; junction bases with no gene match: 13. Germline V lookup: CDR1 MRHNA, CDR2 SNTAGT. This CDR3 region has 16 residues.

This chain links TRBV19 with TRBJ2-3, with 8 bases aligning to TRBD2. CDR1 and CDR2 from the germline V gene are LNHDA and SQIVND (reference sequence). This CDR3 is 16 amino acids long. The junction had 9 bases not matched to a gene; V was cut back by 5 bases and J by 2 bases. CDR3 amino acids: CASSVKIAGITDTQYF. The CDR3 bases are TGTGCCAGTAGTGTCAAAATAGCGGGGATCACAGATACGCAGTATTTT.

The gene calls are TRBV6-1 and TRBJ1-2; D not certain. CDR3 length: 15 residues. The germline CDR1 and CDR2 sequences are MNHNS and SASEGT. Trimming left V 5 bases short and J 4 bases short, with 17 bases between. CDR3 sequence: CASSSRHQDGYGYTF. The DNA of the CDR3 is TGTGCCAGCAGTAGCCGACATCAGGACGGCTATGGCTACACCTTC.

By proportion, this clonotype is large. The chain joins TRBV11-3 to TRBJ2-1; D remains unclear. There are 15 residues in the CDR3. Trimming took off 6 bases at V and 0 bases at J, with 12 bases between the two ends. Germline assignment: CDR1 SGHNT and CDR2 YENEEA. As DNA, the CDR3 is TGTGCCAGCAGTAGAGGACGGAGCTCCTACAATGAGCAGTTCTTC. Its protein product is CASSRGRSSYNEQFF.

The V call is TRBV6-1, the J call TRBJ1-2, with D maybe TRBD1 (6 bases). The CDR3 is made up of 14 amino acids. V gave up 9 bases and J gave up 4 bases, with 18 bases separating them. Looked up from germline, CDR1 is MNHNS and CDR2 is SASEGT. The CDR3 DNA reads TGTGCCAGTAAAGGGAGGGGACAAAGCTATGGCTACACCTTC. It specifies CASKGRGQSYGYTF.

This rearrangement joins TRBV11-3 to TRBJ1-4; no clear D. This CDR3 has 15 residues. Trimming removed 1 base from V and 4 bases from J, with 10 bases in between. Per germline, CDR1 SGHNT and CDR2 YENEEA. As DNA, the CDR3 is TGTGCCAGCAGCTTAGCGCCGGCTGATAATGAAAAACTGTTTTTT. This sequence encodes CASSLAPADNEKLFF.

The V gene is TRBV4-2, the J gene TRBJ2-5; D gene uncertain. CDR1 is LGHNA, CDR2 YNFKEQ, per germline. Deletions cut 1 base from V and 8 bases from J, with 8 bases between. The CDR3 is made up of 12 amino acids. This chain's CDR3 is CASSQAGETQYF. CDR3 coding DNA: TGTGCCAGCAGCCAAGCTGGGGAAACCCAGTACTTC.

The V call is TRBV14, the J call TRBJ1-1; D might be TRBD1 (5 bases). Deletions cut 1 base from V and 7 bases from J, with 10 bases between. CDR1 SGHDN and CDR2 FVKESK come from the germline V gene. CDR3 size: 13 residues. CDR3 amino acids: CASSQVRGFEAFF. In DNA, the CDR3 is TGTGCCAGCAGCCAAGTTCGGGGGTTTGAAGCTTTCTTT.